This TCR beta chain is from a study of cytomegalovirus exposure and HLA in healthy donors. Across the whole study: Per a later analysis, the roughly 690 first-cohort and 95 to 150 validation repertoires shared one platform. Findings and limits, study-wide: Researchers catalogued some 160 TCR beta chains as cytomegalovirus-associated.

The ends were cut back, 3 bases at V and 6 bases at J, with 9 bases in the middle. The CDR3 contains 13 residues. In germline, CDR1 is SGDLS, CDR2 YYNGEE. The table came from immunoSEQ multiplex PCR; TCRdb's copy has only in-frame clones and leaves some out. Here the sample spans fewer than 200,000 clones, roughly 85% being singletons. As for this clone: The target antigen is unknown.

Sequencing was done on a sample of PBMCs. V usage is TRBV9 and J usage is TRBJ2-2; D unclear. The origin of this receptor is a man between 18 and 29 years old in good health and CMV-seropositive. This CDR3 is CASSGYFAGELFF. The CDR3 DNA follows: TGTGCCAGCAGCGGATACTTTGCCGGGGAGCTGTTTTTT. The complete variable domain, with remaining parts taken from reference TRBV9 and TRBJ2-2, reads DSGVTQTPKHLITATGQRVTLRCSPRSGDLSVYWYQQSLDQGLQFLIQYYNGEERAKGNILERFSAQQFPDLHSELNLSSLELGDSALYFCASSGYFAGELFFGEGSRLTVL.